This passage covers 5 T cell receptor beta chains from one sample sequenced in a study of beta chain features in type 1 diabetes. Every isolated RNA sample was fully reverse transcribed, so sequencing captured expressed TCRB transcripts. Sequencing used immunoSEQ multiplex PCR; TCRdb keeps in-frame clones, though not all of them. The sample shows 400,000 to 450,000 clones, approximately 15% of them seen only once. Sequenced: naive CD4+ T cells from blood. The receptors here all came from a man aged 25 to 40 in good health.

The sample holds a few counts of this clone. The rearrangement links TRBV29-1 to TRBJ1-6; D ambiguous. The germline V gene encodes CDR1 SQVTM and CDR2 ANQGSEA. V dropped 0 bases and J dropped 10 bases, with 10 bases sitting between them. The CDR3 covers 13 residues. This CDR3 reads CSVEDDPGSPLHF. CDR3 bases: TGCAGCGTTGAAGATGATCCGGGCTCACCCCTCCACTTT.

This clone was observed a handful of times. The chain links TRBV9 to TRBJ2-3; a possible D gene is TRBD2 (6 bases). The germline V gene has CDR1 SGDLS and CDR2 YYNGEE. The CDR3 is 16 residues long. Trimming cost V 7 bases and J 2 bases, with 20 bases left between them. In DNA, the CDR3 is TGTGCCAGCGCGAGAGGGAAGCGGGTAAACACAGATACGCAGTATTTT. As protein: CASARGKRVNTDTQYF.

The CDR3 DNA reads as TGTGCCAGCAGCTCCCGAACAGGGCCCGAGTACAATGAGCAGTTCTTC. It encodes CASSSRTGPEYNEQFF. This chain uses TRBV13 with TRBJ2-1, with D tentatively TRBD1 (6 bases). Trimming took 4 bases from V and 4 from J, leaving 17 bases between them. There are 16 residues in the CDR3. CDR1 and CDR2 from the germline V gene are PRHDT and FYEKMQ (reference sequence). Filled out from reference TRBV13 and TRBJ2-1, the complete variable domain reads AAGVIQSPRHLIKEKRETATLKCYPIPRHDTVYWYQQGPGQDPQFLISFYEKMQSDKGSIPDRFSAQQFSDYHSELNMSSLELGDSALYFCASSSRTGPEYNEQFFGPGTRLTVL.

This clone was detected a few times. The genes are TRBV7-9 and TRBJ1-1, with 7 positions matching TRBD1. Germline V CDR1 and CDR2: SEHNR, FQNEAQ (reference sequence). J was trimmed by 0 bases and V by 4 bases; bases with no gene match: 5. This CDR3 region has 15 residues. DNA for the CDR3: TGTGCCAGCAGCTGGGAGGGACAGATGAACACTGAAGCTTTCTTT. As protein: CASSWEGQMNTEAFF.

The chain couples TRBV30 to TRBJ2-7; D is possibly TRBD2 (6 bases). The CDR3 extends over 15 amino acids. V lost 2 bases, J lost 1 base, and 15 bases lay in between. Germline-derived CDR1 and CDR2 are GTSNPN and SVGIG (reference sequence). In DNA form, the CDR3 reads TGTGCCTGGAGTACCCGAAGGGAGGAATCCTACGAGCAGTACGTC. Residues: CAWSTRREESYEQYV.